Below are 7 T cell receptor beta chains sequenced from a single sample in a study of blood T cells in healthy people across ages. The authors ran a second PCR of about 6 to 11 cycles using a sample-barcoded 5' primer and a J-beta primer mix. Each CDR3 protein is one row after TCRdb ran MiXCR on the 5' RACE reads. The table shows about 940,000 distinct CDR3 sequences, with around 49% occurring only once. Sequencing was performed on blood. These TCRs come from a man aged 30 to 39 in good health.

The CDR3 coding sequence is TGCAGTGCTAGCGGGGGCTGGTCGAATGAGCAGTACTTC. Translated, it gives CSASGGWSNEQYF. The chain is built from TRBV20-1 and TRBJ2-7, with D perhaps assigned TRBD1 or TRBD2 (6 bases each). The CDR3 is 13 residues long. Germline V gene lookup returns CDR1 DFQATT and CDR2 SNEGSKA (reference sequence). The germline V and J ends were trimmed by 3 bases and 7 bases, with 16 bases remaining between them.

The chain is built from TRBV28 and TRBJ1-2, with D tentatively TRBD1 (5 bases). The ends were cut back, 8 bases at V and 0 bases at J, with 10 bases in the middle. Germline values: CDR1 MDHEN, CDR2 SYDVKM. The CDR3 has 13 residues. CDR3 bases: TGTGCCAGCCGGGGGAGAACTAACTATGGCTACACCTTC. It translates to CASRGRTNYGYTF.

J is TRBJ2-4 and V is TRBV4-1; TRBD2 is a possible D gene (6 bases). CDR3 length equals 17 residues. Looked up from germline, CDR1 is MGHRA and CDR2 is YSYEKL. V shed 1 base and J shed 2 bases, with 15 bases lying between them. The CDR3 DNA is TGCGCCAGCAGCCAAGGCACCCCACGGGGGTCCAAAAACATTCAGTACTTC. Translation gives CASSQGTPRGSKNIQYF.

This clonotype came up a few times. This chain connects TRBV19 to TRBJ2-7; the match to TRBD1 covers 8 bases. With 5 bases clipped from V and 0 bases from J, the junction kept 9 bases outside the gene matches. The CDR3 has 16 residues. The germline V gene has CDR1 LNHDA and CDR2 SQIVND (reference sequence). The CDR3 coding sequence is TGTGCCAGTAGTTCCCCCTCCGGGACAGGCTCCTACGAGCAGTACTTC. It specifies CASSSPSGTGSYEQYF. The full variable domain, its missing parts supplied by reference TRBV19 and TRBJ2-7, is DGGITQSPKYLFRKEGQNVTLSCEQNLNHDAMYWYRQDPGQGLRLIYYSQIVNDFQKGDIAEGYSVSREKKESFPLTVTSAQKNPTAFYLCASSSPSGTGSYEQYFGPGTRLTVT.

This clonotype occurred a few times. The V call is TRBV29-1, the J call TRBJ2-3; the match to TRBD2 covers 9 bases. J was trimmed by 3 bases and V by 5 bases; bases with no gene match: 6. This CDR3 comprises 14 residues. The germline V gene has CDR1 SQVTM and CDR2 ANQGSEA. CDR3 residues: CSVLAGATTDTQYF. The DNA for the CDR3 is TGCAGCGTTTTAGCGGGGGCGACTACAGATACGCAGTATTTT.

The rearrangement uses TRBV7-2 and TRBJ1-1, with D possibly TRBD1 on 5 matching bases. The germline gives CDR1 SGHTA, CDR2 FQGNSA. CDR3 length: 14 residues. Trimming pared 6 bases from V and 1 base from J, leaving 12 bases between. The CDR3 reads CASSSGLKNTEAFF. DNA of the CDR3: TGTGCCAGCAGTTCGGGACTCAAGAACACTGAAGCTTTCTTT.

CDR3 residues: CASSEEGGGRPDTQYF. CDR3 bases: TGTGCCAGCAGCGAAGAAGGGGGAGGGAGACCAGATACGCAGTATTTT. The chain links TRBV6-4 to TRBJ2-3; D is possibly TRBD2 (7 bases). This CDR3 is 16 amino acids long. Trimming removed 6 bases at V and 4 bases at J, with 20 bases between. Per the germline V gene, CDR1 is MRHNA and CDR2 is SNTAGT.